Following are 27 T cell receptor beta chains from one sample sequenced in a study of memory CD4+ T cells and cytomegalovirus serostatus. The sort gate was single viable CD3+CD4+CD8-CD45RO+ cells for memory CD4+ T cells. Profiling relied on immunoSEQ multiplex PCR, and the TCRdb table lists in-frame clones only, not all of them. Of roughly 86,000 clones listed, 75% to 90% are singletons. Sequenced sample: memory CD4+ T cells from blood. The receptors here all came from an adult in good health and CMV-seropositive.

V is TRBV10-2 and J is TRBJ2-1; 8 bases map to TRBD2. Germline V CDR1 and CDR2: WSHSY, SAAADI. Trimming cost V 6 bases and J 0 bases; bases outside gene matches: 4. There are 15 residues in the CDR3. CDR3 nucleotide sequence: TGCGCCAGCAGAACCGCGGGAGGCTCCTACAATGAGCAGTTCTTC. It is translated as CASRTAGGSYNEQFF.

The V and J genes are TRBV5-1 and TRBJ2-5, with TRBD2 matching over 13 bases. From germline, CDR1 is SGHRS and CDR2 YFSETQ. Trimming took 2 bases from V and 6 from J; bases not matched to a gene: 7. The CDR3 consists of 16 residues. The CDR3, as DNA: TGCGCCAGCAGCTTACCGGGACTAGCGGGATCCCAGACCCAGTACTTC. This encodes CASSLPGLAGSQTQYF.

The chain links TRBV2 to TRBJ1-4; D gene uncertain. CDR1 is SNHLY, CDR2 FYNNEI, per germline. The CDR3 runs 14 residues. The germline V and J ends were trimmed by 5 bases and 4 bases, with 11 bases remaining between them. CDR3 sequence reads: CASSPGSLNEKLFF. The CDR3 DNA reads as TGTGCCAGCAGTCCCGGGAGCCTTAATGAAAAACTGTTTTTT.

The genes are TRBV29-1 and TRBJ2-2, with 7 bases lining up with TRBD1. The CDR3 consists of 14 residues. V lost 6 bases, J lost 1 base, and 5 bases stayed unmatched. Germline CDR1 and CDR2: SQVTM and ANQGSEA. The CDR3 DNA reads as TGCAGCGTCCGCGGACAGGTGAACACCGGGGAGCTGTTTTTT. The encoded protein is CSVRGQVNTGELFF.

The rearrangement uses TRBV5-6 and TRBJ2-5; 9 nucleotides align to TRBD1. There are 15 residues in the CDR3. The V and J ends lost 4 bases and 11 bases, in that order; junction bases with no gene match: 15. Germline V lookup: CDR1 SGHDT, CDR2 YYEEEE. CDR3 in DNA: TGTGCCAGCAGCACCCCGGGACAGGGTTTTGGTGAGCAGTACTTC. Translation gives CASSTPGQGFGEQYF.

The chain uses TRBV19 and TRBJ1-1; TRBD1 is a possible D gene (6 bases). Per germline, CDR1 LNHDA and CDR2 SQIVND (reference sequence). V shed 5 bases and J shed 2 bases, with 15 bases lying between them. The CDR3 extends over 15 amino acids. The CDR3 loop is CASSLLWGPNTEAFF. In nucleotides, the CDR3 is TGTGCCAGTAGTCTTTTATGGGGGCCAAACACTGAAGCTTTCTTT.

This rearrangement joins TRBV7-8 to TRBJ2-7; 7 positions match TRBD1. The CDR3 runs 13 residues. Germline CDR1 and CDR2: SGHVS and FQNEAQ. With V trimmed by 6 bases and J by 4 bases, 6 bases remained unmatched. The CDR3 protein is CASSRDRAYEQYF. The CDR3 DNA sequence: TGTGCCAGCAGTCGAGACAGGGCGTACGAGCAGTACTTC.

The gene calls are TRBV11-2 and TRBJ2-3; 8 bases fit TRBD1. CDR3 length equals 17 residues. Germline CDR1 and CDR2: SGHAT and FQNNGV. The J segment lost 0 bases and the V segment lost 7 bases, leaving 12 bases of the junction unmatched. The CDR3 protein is CASKLRVGQASTDTQYF. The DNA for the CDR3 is TGTGCCAGCAAGCTTAGAGTGGGACAGGCTAGCACAGATACGCAGTATTTT.

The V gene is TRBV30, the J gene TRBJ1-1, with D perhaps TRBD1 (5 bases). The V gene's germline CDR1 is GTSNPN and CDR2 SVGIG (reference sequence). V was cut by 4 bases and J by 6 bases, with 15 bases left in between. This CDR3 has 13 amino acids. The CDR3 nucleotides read TGTGCCTGGATCGAACCCGGGACCTCTGAAGCTTTCTTT. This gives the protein CAWIEPGTSEAFF.

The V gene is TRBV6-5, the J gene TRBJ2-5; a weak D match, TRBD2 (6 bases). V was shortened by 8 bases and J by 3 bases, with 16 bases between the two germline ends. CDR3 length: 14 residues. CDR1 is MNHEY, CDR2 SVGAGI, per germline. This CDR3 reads CASRPDSGEETQYF. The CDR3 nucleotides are TGTGCCAGCCGCCCGGATAGCGGAGAAGAGACCCAGTACTTC.

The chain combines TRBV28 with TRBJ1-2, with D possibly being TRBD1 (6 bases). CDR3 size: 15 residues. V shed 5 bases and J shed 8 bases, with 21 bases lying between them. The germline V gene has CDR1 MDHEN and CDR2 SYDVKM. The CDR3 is CASSPNPGGLRGYTF. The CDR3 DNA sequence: TGTGCCAGCAGTCCCAACCCTGGGGGGCTGAGGGGCTACACCTTC.

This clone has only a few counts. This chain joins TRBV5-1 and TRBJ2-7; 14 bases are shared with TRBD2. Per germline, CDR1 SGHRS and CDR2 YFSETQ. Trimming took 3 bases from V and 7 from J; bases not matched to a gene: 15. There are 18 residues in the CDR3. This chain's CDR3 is CASSSGLAGAASSPEQYF. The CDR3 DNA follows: TGCGCCAGCAGCTCGGGACTAGCGGGAGCCGCGTCCTCCCCGGAGCAGTACTTC.

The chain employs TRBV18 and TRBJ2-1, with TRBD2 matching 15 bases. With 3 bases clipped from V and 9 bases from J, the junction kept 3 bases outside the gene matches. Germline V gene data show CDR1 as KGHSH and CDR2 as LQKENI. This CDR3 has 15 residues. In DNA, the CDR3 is TGTGCCAGCTCACCCGCGGGACTAGCGGGAGGTGAGCAGTTCTTC. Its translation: CASSPAGLAGGEQFF.

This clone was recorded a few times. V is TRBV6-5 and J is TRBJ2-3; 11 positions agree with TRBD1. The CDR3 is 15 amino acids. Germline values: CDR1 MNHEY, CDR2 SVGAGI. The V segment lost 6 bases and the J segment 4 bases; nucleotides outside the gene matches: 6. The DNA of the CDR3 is TGTGCCAGCAGCCAGGACAGGGGGCGGCCAGATACGCAGTATTTT. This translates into CASSQDRGRPDTQYF.

CDR3 coding DNA: TGTGCCAGCTTAGTGACAGGGGGGAGTGAAAAACTGTTTTTT. Translated: CASLVTGGSEKLFF. The chain carries TRBV2 and TRBJ1-4; TRBD1 matches at 9 bases. The ends lost 8 bases at V and 7 bases at J; junction bases unmatched: 8. The CDR3 has 14 amino acids. Germline loops: CDR1 SNHLY, CDR2 FYNNEI.

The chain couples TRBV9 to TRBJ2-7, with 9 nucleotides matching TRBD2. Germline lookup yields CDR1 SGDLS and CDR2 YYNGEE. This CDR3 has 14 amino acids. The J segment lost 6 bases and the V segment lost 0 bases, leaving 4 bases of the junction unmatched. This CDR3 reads CASSVGLAGSEQYF. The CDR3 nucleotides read TGTGCCAGCAGCGTAGGGCTAGCGGGAAGCGAGCAGTACTTC.

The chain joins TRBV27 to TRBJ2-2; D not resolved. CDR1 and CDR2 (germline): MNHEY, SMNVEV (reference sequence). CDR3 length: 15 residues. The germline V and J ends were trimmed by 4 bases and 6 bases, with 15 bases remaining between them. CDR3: CASSSRGIPPGELFF. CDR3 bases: TGTGCCAGCAGTTCGCGAGGCATTCCCCCCGGGGAGCTGTTTTTT.

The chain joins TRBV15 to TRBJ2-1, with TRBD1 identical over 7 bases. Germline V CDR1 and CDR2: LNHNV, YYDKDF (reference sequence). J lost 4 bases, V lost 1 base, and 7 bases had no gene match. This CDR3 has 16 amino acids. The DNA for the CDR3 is TGTGCCACCAGCAGAGGTGAGGGGGCCGGGTACAATGAGCAGTTCTTC. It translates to CATSRGEGAGYNEQFF.

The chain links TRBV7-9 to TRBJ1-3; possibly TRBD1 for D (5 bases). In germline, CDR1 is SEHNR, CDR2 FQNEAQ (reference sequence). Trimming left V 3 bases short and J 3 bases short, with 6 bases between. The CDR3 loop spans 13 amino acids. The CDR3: CASSFDSGNTIYF. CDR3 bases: TGTGCCAGCAGCTTCGACAGTGGAAACACCATATATTTT.

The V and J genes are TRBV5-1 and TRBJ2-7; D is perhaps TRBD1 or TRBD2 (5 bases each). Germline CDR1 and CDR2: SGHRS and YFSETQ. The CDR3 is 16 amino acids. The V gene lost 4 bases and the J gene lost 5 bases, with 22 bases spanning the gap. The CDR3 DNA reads TGCGCCAGCAGCCGGCGGTTGGGTTTGGGGGTGGACGAGCAGTACTTC. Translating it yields CASSRRLGLGVDEQYF.

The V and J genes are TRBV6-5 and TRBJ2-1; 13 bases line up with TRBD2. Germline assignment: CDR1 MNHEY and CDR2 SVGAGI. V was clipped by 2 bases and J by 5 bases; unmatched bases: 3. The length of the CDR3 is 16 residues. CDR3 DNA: TGTGCCAGCAGTTACCTGGGACTAGCGGGAAACAATGAGCAGTTCTTC. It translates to CASSYLGLAGNNEQFF.

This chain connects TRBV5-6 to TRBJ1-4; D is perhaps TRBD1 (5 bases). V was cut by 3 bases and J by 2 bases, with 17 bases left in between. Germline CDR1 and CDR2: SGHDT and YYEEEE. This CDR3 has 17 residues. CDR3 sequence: CASSSYRTSSTNEKLFF. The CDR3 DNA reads TGTGCCAGCAGCTCTTACAGGACCTCTAGCACTAATGAAAAACTGTTTTTT.

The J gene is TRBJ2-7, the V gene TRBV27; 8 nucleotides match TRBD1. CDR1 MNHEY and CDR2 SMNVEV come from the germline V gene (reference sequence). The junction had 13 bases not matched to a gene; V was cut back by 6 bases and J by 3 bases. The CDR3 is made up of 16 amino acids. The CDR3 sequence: CASSKHPGQEIYEQYF. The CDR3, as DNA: TGTGCCAGCAGCAAACACCCGGGACAGGAAATCTACGAGCAGTACTTC.

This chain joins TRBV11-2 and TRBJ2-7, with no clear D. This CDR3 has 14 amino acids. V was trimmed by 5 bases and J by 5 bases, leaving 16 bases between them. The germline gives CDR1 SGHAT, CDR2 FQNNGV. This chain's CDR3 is CASSHSQSGHEQYF. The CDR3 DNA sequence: TGTGCCAGCAGCCATTCACAGTCCGGTCACGAGCAGTACTTC.

The CDR3 is CASSLAGAGGPGQYF. The CDR3 DNA is TGTGCCAGCAGCCTCGCGGGAGCGGGAGGGCCAGGGCAGTACTTC. The chain employs TRBV27 and TRBJ2-7; TRBD2 matches at 10 bases. Germline V gene lookup returns CDR1 MNHEY and CDR2 SMNVEV (reference sequence). CDR3 length equals 15 residues. Losses at the gene ends were 6 bases for V and 9 bases for J; bases not matched to a gene: 14.

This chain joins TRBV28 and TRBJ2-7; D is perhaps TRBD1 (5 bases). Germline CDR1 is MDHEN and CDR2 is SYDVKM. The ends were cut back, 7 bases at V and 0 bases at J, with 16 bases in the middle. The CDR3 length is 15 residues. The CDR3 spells CASNPQGLVSYEQYF. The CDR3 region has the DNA TGTGCCAGCAACCCCCAGGGCTTAGTCTCCTACGAGCAGTACTTC.

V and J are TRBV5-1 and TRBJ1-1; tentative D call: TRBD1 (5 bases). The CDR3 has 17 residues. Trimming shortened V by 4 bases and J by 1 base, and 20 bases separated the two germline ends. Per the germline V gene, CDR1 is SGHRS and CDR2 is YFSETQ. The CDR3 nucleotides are TGCGCCAGCAGCCCCCGTGGCAGGGCGTTCGAGAACACTGAAGCTTTCTTT. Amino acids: CASSPRGRAFENTEAFF.